Sequencing of this TCR beta chain was carried out in a study of T cell responses to AZD1222 COVID-19 vaccine. Study-wide results and limits: Within unmutated variant regions lay the reported targets of nearly half of spike-specific TCRs. AZD1222 recipients seropositive at baseline numbered only six. Clonal diversity was possibly underestimated, and the donors were mostly white British, with more females.

The method was immunoSEQ multiplex PCR; TCRdb's version includes in-frame clones alone and lacks a portion of them. Here the sample spans more than 150,000 clones, about nine tenths being singletons. With respect to this clone: The antigen remains undetermined.

This material consisted of peripheral blood, taken after recovery from COVID-19. This receptor was obtained from an adult who had recovered from COVID-19.

The CDR3 DNA reads TGTGCCAGCAGAGTTAGCGGGGGGAACACCGGGGAGCTGTTTTTT. The encoded protein is CASRVSGGNTGELFF. The chain uses TRBV6-5 and TRBJ2-2; 9 positions agree with TRBD2. Germline V gene lookup returns CDR1 MNHEY and CDR2 SVGAGI. The ends lost 6 bases at V and 1 base at J; junction bases unmatched: 3. This CDR3 is built from 15 residues.